These 28 T cell receptor beta chains were sequenced from one sample in a study of blood T cell repertoires in COVID-19. Only in-frame clones appear in the TCRdb table, and some are missing; sequencing was by immunoSEQ multiplex PCR. The table lists 65,000 to 85,000 clones, 89% of them singletons, with approximately 7.4% in the top ten. Sequenced material: peripheral blood. These receptors were taken from a man between 50 and 59 years old with active COVID-19.

The genes are TRBV29-1 and TRBJ1-1; D may be TRBD1 (6 bases). Trimming left V 3 bases short and J 0 bases short, with 11 bases between. The CDR3 is 14 amino acids. CDR1 is SQVTM and CDR2 is ANQGSEA in the germline V gene. The CDR3 is CSVDPGQLNTEAFF. The CDR3, as DNA: TGCAGCGTTGACCCTGGACAGCTGAACACTGAAGCTTTCTTT.

This chain uses TRBV5-6 with TRBJ2-1; weak D call: TRBD2 (7 bases). Germline values: CDR1 SGHDT, CDR2 YYEEEE. The CDR3 runs 15 residues. Trimming shortened V by 4 bases and J by 9 bases, and 20 bases separated the two germline ends. In nucleotides, the CDR3 is TGTGCCAGCAGCCTACTCGCGAGAAGGGGGGGTGAGCAGTTCTTC. Protein sequence: CASSLLARRGGEQFF.

This clone has more than one count but fewer than ten. This sequence joins TRBV5-1 and TRBJ2-3; 10 bases agree with TRBD1. Germline V gene lookup returns CDR1 SGHRS and CDR2 YFSETQ. V lost 0 bases, J lost 4 bases, and 5 bases stayed unmatched. The CDR3 has 16 residues. The CDR3 protein is CASSLGDRGRPDTQYF. CDR3 coding DNA: TGCGCCAGCAGCTTGGGGGACAGGGGACGGCCAGATACGCAGTATTTT.

The sample holds one count of this clone. V and J are TRBV4-1 and TRBJ2-7; D might be TRBD2 (5 bases). Germline CDR1 is MGHRA and CDR2 is YSYEKL. Trimming left V 4 bases short and J 7 bases short, with 20 bases between. The CDR3 sequence is 15 residues long. CDR3 sequence (DNA): TGCGCCAGCAGCCCAATAGACTTGGGTGGCGGGGAGCAGTACTTC. This sequence encodes CASSPIDLGGGEQYF.

This chain links TRBV2 with TRBJ1-1; tentatively, D is TRBD1 (6 bases). The CDR3 is 14 amino acids. V dropped 8 bases and J dropped 4 bases, with 17 bases sitting between them. The V gene's germline CDR1 is SNHLY and CDR2 FYNNEI. DNA of the CDR3: TGTGCCAGCGGCCGAGAGTGGGGGCGCACTGAAGCTTTCTTT. Amino acid sequence: CASGREWGRTEAFF.

This chain uses TRBV7-2 with TRBJ1-3; 7 nucleotides agree with TRBD1. CDR1 and CDR2 from the germline V gene are SGHTA and FQGNSA. V shed 5 bases and J 1 base; nucleotides not matched to a gene: 8. The CDR3 has 16 amino acids. CDR3 DNA sequence: TGTGCCAGCAGCCCCCGGACAGGCCCTTCTGGAAACACCATATATTTT. It is translated as CASSPRTGPSGNTIYF. The full variable domain, rest sourced from reference TRBV7-2 and TRBJ1-3, is GAGVSQSPSNKVTEKGKDVELRCDPISGHTALYWYRQSLGQGLEFLIYFQGNSAPDKSGLPSDRFSAERTGGSVSTLTIQRTQQEDSAVYLCASSPRTGPSGNTIYFGEGSWLTVV.

This clone showed up just a few times. The chain employs TRBV6-6 and TRBJ1-5, with D possibly being TRBD1 (6 bases). The germline V and J ends were trimmed by 8 bases and 4 bases, with 15 bases remaining between them. Germline CDR1 reads MNHNY; CDR2 reads SVGAGI (reference sequence). CDR3 length: 14 residues. CDR3: CASETGRQNQPQHF. For the CDR3, the DNA is TGTGCCAGCGAAACAGGGAGACAAAATCAGCCCCAGCATTTT.

The J gene is TRBJ2-1, the V gene TRBV7-7, with TRBD2 identical over 8 bases. The J segment lost 10 bases and the V segment lost 4 bases, leaving 15 bases of the junction unmatched. The CDR3 length is 16 residues. Per germline, CDR1 SSHAT and CDR2 FNYEAQ (reference sequence). This chain's CDR3 is CASSSSLAVAASEQFF. CDR3 in DNA: TGTGCCAGCAGCTCGTCACTAGCGGTTGCCGCCAGCGAGCAGTTCTTC.

J is TRBJ2-1 and V is TRBV18; the match to TRBD1 covers 9 bases. V lost 5 bases to trimming and J lost 5 bases; unmatched junction nucleotides: 10. Germline CDR1 is KGHSH and CDR2 is LQKENI. The CDR3 is 16 amino acids. The CDR3 coding sequence is TGTGCCAGCTCAGCGATCCGGGACAGGGTTGACAATGAGCAGTTCTTC. It is translated as CASSAIRDRVDNEQFF.

The chain carries TRBV7-2 and TRBJ1-6, with TRBD1 matching 10 bases. The CDR3 is 17 residues long. Germline values: CDR1 SGHTA, CDR2 FQGNSA. V lost 4 bases to trimming and J lost 10 bases; unmatched junction nucleotides: 13. The CDR3 reads CASSSYRTGGSGSPLHF. The DNA of the CDR3 is TGTGCCAGCAGCTCCTATCGGACAGGGGGTAGCGGGTCACCCCTCCACTTT.

A single count supports this clone. The rearrangement links TRBV6-1 to TRBJ1-2; TRBD1 might be the D (6 bases). V was clipped by 3 bases and J by 4 bases, with 12 bases between them. In germline, CDR1 is MNHNS, CDR2 SASEGT. CDR3 length: 14 residues. CDR3 residues: CASSDRGPIYGYTF. CDR3 DNA sequence: TGTGCCAGCAGTGACAGGGGTCCGATCTATGGCTACACCTTC.

The rearrangement joins TRBV15 to TRBJ2-6; D is perhaps TRBD1 (6 bases). Per the germline V gene, CDR1 is LNHNV and CDR2 is YYDKDF (reference sequence). The V gene lost 2 bases and the J gene lost 0 bases, with 14 bases spanning the gap. This CDR3 region has 18 residues. The CDR3 DNA is TGTGCCACCAGCAGACGACAGGATGACTACTCTGGGGCCAACGTCCTGACTTTC. Its translation: CATSRRQDDYSGANVLTF.

The V and J genes are TRBV6-1 and TRBJ2-3; D is undetermined. Trimming cost V 2 bases and J 4 bases, with 7 bases left between them. Germline V gives CDR1 MNHNS, CDR2 SASEGT. There are 13 residues in the CDR3. The CDR3 sequence is CASSELRADTQYF. The CDR3 DNA follows: TGTGCCAGCAGTGAATTACGGGCAGATACGCAGTATTTT.

This clone was picked up many times. This chain uses TRBV6-4 with TRBJ1-6; tentative D call: TRBD1 (6 bases). CDR1 and CDR2 from the germline V gene are MRHNA and SNTAGT. The V end was cut by 3 bases, the J end by 5 bases, with 11 bases between. The CDR3 runs 15 residues. Here the CDR3 DNA reads TGTGCCAGCAGTGAATTGGCAGGGGATAATTCACCCCTCCACTTT. This codes for CASSELAGDNSPLHF.

V usage is TRBV9 and J usage is TRBJ1-1; 9 bases fit TRBD1. CDR3 size: 15 residues. J gave up 0 bases and V 4 bases, and 4 bases lay outside the gene matches. Germline V CDR1 and CDR2: SGDLS, YYNGEE. The CDR3 loop is CASSPQGAMNTEAFF. In nucleotides, the CDR3 is TGTGCCAGCAGCCCACAGGGGGCCATGAACACTGAAGCTTTCTTT.

This chain links TRBV14 with TRBJ1-6; the match to TRBD1 covers 7 bases. V shed 4 bases, J shed 7 bases, and the junction held 7 bases outside the gene matches. CDR1 and CDR2 from the germline V gene are SGHDN and FVKESK. The CDR3 has 15 residues. CDR3 protein: CASSLQGVRNSPLHF. In DNA form, the CDR3 reads TGTGCCAGCAGCCTCCAGGGGGTTAGAAATTCACCCCTCCACTTT.

The rearrangement joins TRBV5-1 to TRBJ2-2, with 8 bases that match TRBD1. The junction had 9 bases not matched to a gene; V was cut back by 4 bases and J by 4 bases. CDR1 and CDR2 (germline): SGHRS, YFSETQ. This CDR3 contains 16 residues. The CDR3 DNA is TGCGCCAGCAGCCCGGGTCGTACAGGGGGCACCGGGGAGCTGTTTTTT. This gives the protein CASSPGRTGGTGELFF.

This sequence joins TRBV5-5 and TRBJ2-7; D gene uncertain. Germline V lookup: CDR1 SGHKS, CDR2 YYEKEE (reference sequence). This CDR3 contains 13 residues. The V and J ends lost 4 bases and 6 bases respectively, with 14 bases between them. The CDR3 spells CASSPGRSLEQYF. The CDR3 nucleotides read TGTGCCAGCAGCCCGGGTCGCAGTCTCGAGCAGTACTTC.

V is TRBV3-1 (or the pseudogene TRBV3-2) and J is TRBJ2-7; maybe TRBD2 (7 bases). Trimming removed 3 bases at V and 2 bases at J, with 17 bases between. The germline gives CDR1 LGHDT, CDR2 YNNKEL (reference sequence). The CDR3 extends over 16 amino acids. CDR3 region: CASSHFGGGITYEQYF. The CDR3 bases are TGTGCCAGCAGCCATTTTGGCGGGGGCATAACCTACGAGCAGTACTTC.

The gene calls are TRBV12-3 or TRBV12-4 and TRBJ1-2, with D perhaps matching TRBD1 (5 bases). Trimming removed 1 base from V and 8 bases from J, with 8 bases in between. This CDR3 contains 12 residues. The CDR3 coding sequence is TGTGCCAGCAGTTTAGGGGGCCTAGGCTACACCTTC. Translating it yields CASSLGGLGYTF.

The chain joins TRBV5-1 to TRBJ2-7; D gene unclear. This CDR3 has 11 residues. V dropped 4 bases and J dropped 2 bases, with 4 bases sitting between them. CDR1 is SGHRS and CDR2 is YFSETQ in the germline V gene. CDR3 in amino acids: CASSEAYEQYF. The CDR3 nucleotides read TGCGCCAGCAGCGAGGCCTACGAGCAGTACTTC. The entire variable domain, with the rest obtained from reference TRBV5-1 and TRBJ2-7, is as follows: KAGVTQTPRYLIKTRGQQVTLSCSPISGHRSVSWYQQTPGQGLQFLFEYFSETQRNKGNFPGRFSGRQFSNSRSEMNVSTLELGDSALYLCASSEAYEQYFGPGTRLTVT.

The V gene is TRBV5-5, the J gene TRBJ1-5; perhaps TRBD1 as D (5 bases). There are 13 residues in the CDR3. With 4 bases removed from V and 5 bases from J, the gap between germline ends came to 10 bases. The germline CDR1 and CDR2 sequences are SGHKS and YYEKEE (reference sequence). The CDR3 nucleotides read TGTGCCAGCAGCCCTCTAGGGGATCAGCCCCAGCATTTT. Its translation is CASSPLGDQPQHF.

The rearrangement links TRBV9 to TRBJ2-1; tentatively, D is TRBD2 (5 bases). This CDR3 region has 15 residues. V was trimmed by 3 bases and J by 0 bases, leaving 10 bases between them. Germline lookup yields CDR1 SGDLS and CDR2 YYNGEE. CDR3 coding DNA: TGTGCCAGCAGCGAGCGGAAGGACTCCTACAATGAGCAGTTCTTC. Translating gives CASSERKDSYNEQFF.

The gene calls are TRBV9 and TRBJ2-7; TRBD2 matches 10 bases. Germline CDR1 and CDR2: SGDLS and YYNGEE. The trim removed 0 bases at V and 2 bases at J, leaving 11 bases unmatched. The CDR3 covers 18 residues. The CDR3 sequence: CASSVADRLAGVPYEQYF. As DNA, the CDR3 is TGTGCCAGCAGCGTAGCGGACCGCCTAGCGGGGGTCCCCTACGAGCAGTACTTC.

CDR3 bases: TGCGCCAGCAGCTTGGAGGCGGGGGGGATAATGGATACGCAGTATTTT. It is translated as CASSLEAGGIMDTQYF. The chain uses TRBV5-1 and TRBJ2-3, with 9 bases matching TRBD2. Per the germline V gene, CDR1 is SGHRS and CDR2 is YFSETQ. Germline trimming cut 0 bases from V and 6 bases from J; bases unmatched to any gene: 8. The CDR3 spans 16 residues. Full variable domain (remainder filled in from reference TRBV5-1 and TRBJ2-3): KAGVTQTPRYLIKTRGQQVTLSCSPISGHRSVSWYQQTPGQGLQFLFEYFSETQRNKGNFPGRFSGRQFSNSRSEMNVSTLELGDSALYLCASSLEAGGIMDTQYFGPGTRLTVL.

The chain uses TRBV27 and TRBJ2-5; TRBD2 matches at 9 bases. Germline V gene data show CDR1 as MNHEY and CDR2 as SMNVEV (reference sequence). The ends lost 8 bases at V and 2 bases at J; junction bases unmatched: 9. The CDR3 runs to 15 residues. CDR3 loop: CASRPSGGLQETQYF. The CDR3 DNA sequence: TGTGCCAGCCGCCCAAGCGGGGGGCTTCAAGAGACCCAGTACTTC.

The chain joins TRBV20-1 to TRBJ1-2; D is perhaps TRBD1 (6 bases). This CDR3 is 14 amino acids long. Germline CDR1 and CDR2: DFQATT and SNEGSKA (reference sequence). The V end lost 3 bases, the J end lost 5 bases, and 16 bases lay between the germline ends. The CDR3 region is CSASTARGLYGYTF. DNA for the CDR3: TGCAGTGCTAGTACCGCCAGGGGATTATATGGCTACACCTTC.

V gene TRBV6-6 combines with J gene TRBJ2-7; D is perhaps TRBD1 (5 bases). Germline V gene data show CDR1 as MNHNY and CDR2 as SVGAGI (reference sequence). With 5 bases removed from V and 0 bases from J, the gap between germline ends came to 11 bases. CDR3 length: 14 amino acids. The CDR3: CASSDDSYSYEQYF. The CDR3, as DNA: TGTGCCAGCAGTGACGACAGCTACTCCTACGAGCAGTACTTC.